This T cell receptor beta chain originates from a study of blood T cell repertoires in COVID-19. Looking at the study overall: Italy, Spain and the United States were the sources of the convalescent and acute COVID-19 samples.

Measured with immunoSEQ multiplex PCR; TCRdb has only the in-frame clones, and not every one. This sample yields around 150,000 clones, of which 80% to 85% are seen a single time; about 10% belongs to the top ten. The V end lost 2 bases, the J end lost 7 bases, and 7 bases lay between the germline ends. Germline V lookup: CDR1 SGHRS, CDR2 YFSETQ. The CDR3 loop spans 11 amino acids. The sequence came from a woman of 80 years or more with active or convalescent COVID-19. The rearrangement joins TRBV5-1 to TRBJ2-7, with a possible D match to TRBD1 (6 bases). The sequencing input was peripheral blood. The CDR3 nucleotides are TGCGCCAGCAGCTTCGACAGGGAGCAGTACTTC. This translates into CASSFDREQYF. The full variable domain, in which reference TRBV5-1 and TRBJ2-7 provide the parts outside the CDR3, is KAGVTQTPRYLIKTRGQQVTLSCSPISGHRSVSWYQQTPGQGLQFLFEYFSETQRNKGNFPGRFSGRQFSNSRSEMNVSTLELGDSALYLCASSFDREQYFGPGTRLTVT.